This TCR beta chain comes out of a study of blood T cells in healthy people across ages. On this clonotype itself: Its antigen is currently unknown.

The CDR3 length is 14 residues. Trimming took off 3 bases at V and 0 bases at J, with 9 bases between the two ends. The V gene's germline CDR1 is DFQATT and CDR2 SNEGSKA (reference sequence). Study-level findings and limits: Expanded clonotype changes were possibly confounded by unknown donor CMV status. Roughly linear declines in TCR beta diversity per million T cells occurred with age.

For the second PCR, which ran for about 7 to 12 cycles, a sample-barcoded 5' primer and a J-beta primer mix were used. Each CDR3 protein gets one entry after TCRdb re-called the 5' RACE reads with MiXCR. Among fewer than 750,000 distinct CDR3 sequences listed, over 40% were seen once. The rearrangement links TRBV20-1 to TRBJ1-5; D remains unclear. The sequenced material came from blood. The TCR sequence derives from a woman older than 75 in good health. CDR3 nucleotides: TGCAGTGCTAGTATCGGCTATAGCAATCAGCCCCAGCATTTT. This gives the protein CSASIGYSNQPQHF.